The T cell receptor beta chain under discussion was sequenced for a study of T-cell memory formation after mild COVID-19. Findings and caveats of the study: Clones from the second wave (peaking day 37) had unconfirmed SARS-CoV-2 specificity. Whereas later expanders leaned CD4+, clones contracting day 15 to 85 showed a balanced CD4/CD8 makeup.

A single record per CDR3 protein comes from TCRdb applying MiXCR to the 5' RACE reads. Here the sample spans 250,000 to 350,000 distinct CDR3 sequences, 15% to 20% being singletons. This clonotype was recorded only once. Antigen: not known. With V trimmed by 7 bases and J by 4 bases, 8 bases remained unmatched. The CDR3 spans 14 residues. Germline loops: CDR1 MNHNS, CDR2 SASEGT. This TCR derives from a man between 18 and 35 years old who had mild COVID-19 (a few samples of this study predate the infection). Cell type and time point are not known. Sequencing input: PBMCs or a T cell subset sorted from them (not recorded which). The V and J genes are TRBV6-1 and TRBJ2-5, with TRBD2 identical over 8 bases. The CDR3 loop is CASTSGGPIETQYF. The CDR3 DNA sequence: TGTGCCAGCACCAGCGGGGGCCCAATAGAGACCCAGTACTTC.